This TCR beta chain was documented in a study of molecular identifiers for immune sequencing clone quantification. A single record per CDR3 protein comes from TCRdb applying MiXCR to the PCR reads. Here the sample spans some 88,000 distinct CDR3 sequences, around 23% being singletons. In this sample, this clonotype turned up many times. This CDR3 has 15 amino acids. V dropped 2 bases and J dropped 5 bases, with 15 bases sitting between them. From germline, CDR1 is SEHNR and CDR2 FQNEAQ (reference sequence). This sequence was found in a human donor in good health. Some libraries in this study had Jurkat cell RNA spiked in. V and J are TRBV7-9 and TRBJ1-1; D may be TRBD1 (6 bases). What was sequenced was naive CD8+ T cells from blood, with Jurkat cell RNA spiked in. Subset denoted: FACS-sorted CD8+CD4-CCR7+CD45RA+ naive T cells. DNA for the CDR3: TGTGCCAGCAGCTTAATGTGGGGGGCGAGGACTGAAGCTTTCTTT. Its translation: CASSLMWGARTEAFF.